This T cell receptor (beta chain) was profiled in a study of T cells in Graves' hyperthyroidism and ophthalmopathy. In the study overall: Peripheral blood collection took place at initial diagnosis, before any treatment.

Inclusion characteristics of ophthalmopathy patients comprised a Clinical Activity Score of at least 3, a NOSPECS grade of at least 4, and duration under 3 months. This clonotype occurred many times. V lost 0 bases and J 1 base, leaving 7 bases between the germline ends. Germline V CDR1 and CDR2: SGHKS, YYEKEE (reference sequence). The CDR3 contains 14 residues. Amplified TCR beta CDR3 regions derived from RNA transcripts. First-round RT-PCR of the TCR CDR3 relied on the HTBI primer set. TCRdb re-analysed the multiplex PCR reads in MiXCR, keeping a single row per CDR3 protein. Among approximately 690,000 distinct CDR3 sequences listed, approximately 15% were seen once.

The V call is TRBV5-5, the J call TRBJ1-1; no definite D call. The TCR was taken from a woman aged 45 to 65 with Graves' ophthalmopathy. The sequencing input was blood. The CDR3 coding sequence is TGTGCCAGCAGCTTGGACAGTTGGAACACTGAAGCTTTCTTT. Encoded protein: CASSLDSWNTEAFF.